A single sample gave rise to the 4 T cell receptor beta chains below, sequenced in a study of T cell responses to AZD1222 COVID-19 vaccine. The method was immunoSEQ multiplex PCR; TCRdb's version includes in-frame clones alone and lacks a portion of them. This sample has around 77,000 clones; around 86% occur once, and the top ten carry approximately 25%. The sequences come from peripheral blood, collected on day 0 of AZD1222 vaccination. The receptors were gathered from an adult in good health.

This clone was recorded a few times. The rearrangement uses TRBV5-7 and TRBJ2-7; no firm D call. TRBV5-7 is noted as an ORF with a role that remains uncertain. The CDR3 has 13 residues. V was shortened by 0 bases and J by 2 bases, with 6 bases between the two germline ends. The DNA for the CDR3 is TGTGCCAGCAGCTTGGGGAAAGCCTACGAGCAGTACTTC. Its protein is CASSLGKAYEQYF.

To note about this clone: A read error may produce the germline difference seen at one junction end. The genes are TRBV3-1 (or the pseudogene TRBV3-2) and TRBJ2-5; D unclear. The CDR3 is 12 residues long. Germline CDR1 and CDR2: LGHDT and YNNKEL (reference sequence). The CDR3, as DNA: TGTACCAGCAGCCACAGTCGGGAGACCCAGTACTTC. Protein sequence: CTSSHSRETQYF.

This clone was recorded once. DNA for the CDR3: TGTGCCAGCAGCGTAACCACCGGGACAGGAACCTACGAGCAGTACTTC. Its translation is CASSVTTGTGTYEQYF. The rearrangement links TRBV9 to TRBJ2-7, with TRBD1 identical over 8 bases. CDR3 length: 16 amino acids. Looked up from germline, CDR1 is SGDLS and CDR2 is YYNGEE. Trimming took 1 base from V and 2 from J; bases not matched to a gene: 8.

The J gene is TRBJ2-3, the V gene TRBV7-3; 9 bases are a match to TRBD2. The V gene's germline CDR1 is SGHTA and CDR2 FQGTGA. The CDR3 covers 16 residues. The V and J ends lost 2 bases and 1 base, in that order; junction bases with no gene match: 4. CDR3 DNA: TGTGCCAGCAGCTTAGGTCCTAGCGGGGGCACAGATACGCAGTATTTT. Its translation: CASSLGPSGGTDTQYF.